The T cell receptor (beta chain) under discussion was sequenced for a study of regulatory T cells in long-lasting Graves disease. The V gene lost 5 bases and the J gene lost 9 bases, with 22 bases spanning the gap. This CDR3 region has 15 residues. Germline CDR1 reads MDHEN; CDR2 reads SYDVKM. This clonotype showed up many times. According to the study, TCR beta libraries were built with iRepertoire HTBI primers and CDR3-region Arm-PCR. MiXCR was run by TCRdb on the multiplex PCR reads, yielding one entry per CDR3 protein. The table lists a few hundred thousand distinct CDR3 sequences, roughly 24% of them singletons. This sample's time point: persistent/refractory GD, antithyroid drugs over 5 years with positive TRAb. The TCR library was made from RNA that had been extracted from PBMCs in TRIzol.

The chain combines TRBV28 with TRBJ1-2; D call uncertain. The material was peripheral blood mononuclear cells (PBMCs), obtained when the disease was refractory, from a patient treated with antithyroid drugs. The source is a woman between 35 and 50 years old with Graves disease. The CDR3 here is CASSQIRAPPRSYTF. CDR3 in DNA: TGTGCCAGCAGTCAAATTAGGGCTCCCCCTCGAAGCTACACCTTC.